Listed here is a single T cell receptor beta chain. Its specificity is unknown. TCRdb keeps only in-frame clones here, not all; method: immunoSEQ multiplex PCR. Altogether roughly 14,000 clones are present, 75% to 85% being singletons, with the ten largest covering roughly 4.9%. This specimen comes from a study of immune evolution from preneoplasia to lung adenocarcinoma. Background on the study: HLA loss of heterozygosity: under 7.5% AIS, 15% MIA, about 31% ADC, none AAH. Study results and caveats: Normal lung had highest clonality; later lesions appeared denser, more diverse. Compared with EGFR-mutant or double wild-type lesions, KRAS-mutant nodules were more clonal. Top clone share appeared to fall from AAH through AIS, MIA, adenocarcinoma.

The source is a person aged 65 to 85 with lung adenocarcinoma. Sequences were obtained from FFPE minimally invasive lung adenocarcinoma tissue.

CDR3 in amino acids: CASSLLGAAYEQYF. The CDR3 DNA reads as TGTGCCAGCAGTTTGCTAGGGGCGGCCTACGAGCAGTACTTC. The rearrangement uses TRBV28 and TRBJ2-7, with D perhaps matching TRBD1 (5 bases). V lost 3 bases and J 2 bases, leaving 11 bases between the germline ends. This CDR3 has 14 residues. The germline CDR1 and CDR2 sequences are MDHEN and SYDVKM.